Listed here are 30 T cell receptor beta chains from one sample, sequenced in a study of beta chain features in type 1 diabetes. Expressed TCRB transcripts were sequenced because the isolated RNA had all been reverse transcribed beforehand. Profiling relied on immunoSEQ multiplex PCR, and the TCRdb table lists in-frame clones only, not all of them. In the table there are 200,000 to 250,000 clones, 55% to 70% of which are singletons. The sequenced sample consisted of naive CD4+ T cells from blood. Source of these receptors: a man aged 25-40 years in good health.

A word on this clone: This same CDR3 is encoded by further DNA sequences in the sample. J is TRBJ1-2 and V is TRBV29-1, with unresolved D. The CDR3 is 8 amino acids. Germline V gene sequence: CDR1 SQVTM, CDR2 ANQGSEA. Trimming left V 3 bases short and J 7 bases short, with 0 bases between. CDR3 amino acids: CSVDGYTF. CDR3 nucleotide sequence: TGCAGCGTTGATGGCTACACCTTC. Based on the CDR3 plus reference TRBV29-1 and TRBJ1-2, the full variable domain is SAVISQKPSRDICQRGTSLTIQCQVDSQVTMMFWYRQQPGQSLTLIATANQGSEATYESGFVIDKFPISRPNLTFSTLTVSNMSPEDSSIYLCSVDGYTFGSGTRLTVV.

The V and J genes are TRBV7-9 and TRBJ2-1; TRBD1 or TRBD2 may be the D gene (5 bases each). V gave up 4 bases and J gave up 0 bases, with 19 bases separating them. The CDR3 contains 18 residues. The germline V gene has CDR1 SEHNR and CDR2 FQNEAQ (reference sequence). CDR3 protein: CASSSPLRGSISYNEQFF. CDR3 nucleotides: TGTGCCAGCAGCTCCCCCCTACGGGGCAGTATCTCCTACAATGAGCAGTTCTTC.

The V call is TRBV4-3, the J call TRBJ2-3, with TRBD2 matching 10 bases. V shed 0 bases, J shed 3 bases, and the junction held 12 bases outside the gene matches. The germline CDR1 and CDR2 sequences are LGHNA and YSLEER. The CDR3 spans 19 residues. The CDR3 DNA sequence: TGCGCCAGCAGCCAAGATTGGGCGGGACTAGCGTTTAGAACAGATACGCAGTATTTT. Protein: CASSQDWAGLAFRTDTQYF.

Concerning this clone: The sample holds other DNA sequences that translate to the same CDR3. The gene calls are TRBV29-1 and TRBJ2-1; D is possibly TRBD1 or TRBD2 (5 bases each). The ends were cut back, 1 base at V and 0 bases at J, with 7 bases in the middle. The CDR3 sequence is 14 residues long. Germline CDR1 reads SQVTM; CDR2 reads ANQGSEA. CDR3 amino acids: CSVEGGTSYNEQFF. CDR3 in DNA: TGCAGCGTTGAAGGGGGGACCTCCTACAATGAGCAGTTCTTC.

The V call is TRBV2, the J call TRBJ2-1; 11 bases match TRBD2. The CDR3 length is 14 residues. Germline-derived CDR1 and CDR2 are SNHLY and FYNNEI. Unmatched junction bases numbered 3, after V lost 6 bases and J lost 5 bases. DNA of the CDR3: TGTGCCAGCAGGCTAGCGGGAGGAAACAATGAGCAGTTCTTC. This codes for CASRLAGGNNEQFF.

The chain has TRBV25-1 and TRBJ2-1; TRBD2 is a possible D gene (5 bases). The CDR3 is 13 residues long. The V end was cut by 4 bases, the J end by 6 bases, with 10 bases between. Germline V gene data show CDR1 as MGHDK and CDR2 as SYGVNS. The CDR3 nucleotides read TGTGCCAGCAGTGGGCTAGGAGGCAATGAGCAGTTCTTC. Its translation: CASSGLGGNEQFF.

V and J are TRBV5-6 and TRBJ2-5; 7 positions match TRBD1. V shed 4 bases, J shed 3 bases, and the junction held 3 bases outside the gene matches. Looked up from germline, CDR1 is SGHDT and CDR2 is YYEEEE. The CDR3 extends over 13 amino acids. The CDR3 spells CASSTGQKETQYF. As DNA, the CDR3 is TGTGCCAGCAGCACGGGACAGAAAGAGACCCAGTACTTC.

This chain connects TRBV2 to TRBJ2-5; a possible D gene is TRBD1 (5 bases). Trimming stripped 1 base from V and 5 bases from J, with 11 bases between. Germline lookup yields CDR1 SNHLY and CDR2 FYNNEI. The CDR3 is 14 residues long. The CDR3 bases are TGTGCCAGCAGTGAAGTGGCAGGGCTGGAGACCCAGTACTTC. It codes for CASSEVAGLETQYF. Full variable domain (outside the CDR3, taken from reference TRBV2 and TRBJ2-5): EPEVTQTPSHQVTQMGQEVILRCVPISNHLYFYWYRQILGQKVEFLVSFYNNEISEKSEIFDDQFSVERPDGSNFTLKIRSTKLEDSAMYFCASSEVAGLETQYFGPGTRLLVL.

The rearrangement joins TRBV25-1 to TRBJ2-6, with a possible D match to TRBD1 (5 bases). The germline V and J ends were trimmed by 2 bases and 0 bases, with 8 bases remaining between them. The CDR3 sequence is 16 residues long. Germline CDR1 reads MGHDK; CDR2 reads SYGVNS. The CDR3 coding sequence is TGTGCCAGCAGTGAAAGACAGATCTCTGGGGCCAACGTCCTGACTTTC. It is translated as CASSERQISGANVLTF.

In its sample, this clone was seen a few times. This chain joins TRBV29-1 and TRBJ2-1, with D possibly matching TRBD2 (6 bases). The CDR3 covers 12 residues. The germline V and J ends were trimmed by 5 bases and 8 bases, with 13 bases remaining between them. Germline CDR1 and CDR2: SQVTM and ANQGSEA. The DNA of the CDR3 is TGCAGCGTTACCCCTAGCGCGCATGAGCAGTTCTTC. It codes for CSVTPSAHEQFF.

V is TRBV7-2 and J is TRBJ2-1; TRBD2 aligns across 10 bases. The germline V gene has CDR1 SGHTA and CDR2 FQGNSA. V shed 5 bases, J shed 6 bases, and the junction held 7 bases outside the gene matches. This CDR3 region has 15 residues. CDR3 nucleotides: TGTGCCAGCAGCCTACTAGCGGGGTATTTCAATGAGCAGTTCTTC. Protein product: CASSLLAGYFNEQFF.

The chain is built from TRBV18 and TRBJ2-2; 9 nucleotides align to TRBD2. Germline CDR1 KGHSH, CDR2 LQKENI. V dropped 1 base and J dropped 3; count of bases not matched to a gene: 3. This CDR3 is 16 amino acids long. The CDR3 protein is CASSPLLAGYTGELFF. Written as DNA, the CDR3 is TGTGCCAGCTCACCACTCCTAGCGGGATACACCGGGGAGCTGTTTTTT.

The chain carries TRBV25-1 and TRBJ2-7; 7 bases align to TRBD1. Germline assignment: CDR1 MGHDK and CDR2 SYGVNS. The CDR3 is made up of 13 amino acids. Trimming cost V 4 bases and J 6 bases; bases outside gene matches: 6. Here the CDR3 DNA reads TGTGCCAGCAGTGTCCCCAAGGGGGCCGAGCAGTACTTC. Protein sequence: CASSVPKGAEQYF.

The gene calls are TRBV7-2 and TRBJ2-5; D remains ambiguous. The V end lost 5 bases, the J end lost 3 bases, and 19 bases lay between the germline ends. The germline V gene encodes CDR1 SGHTA and CDR2 FQGNSA. The CDR3 is made up of 16 amino acids. CDR3 sequence (DNA): TGTGCCAGCAGCCTCCGGCCAGGACCGTTGAAAGAGACCCAGTACTTC. Its translation: CASSLRPGPLKETQYF.

This rearrangement joins TRBV5-1 to TRBJ2-5; D remains unclear. In germline, CDR1 is SGHRS, CDR2 YFSETQ. Trimming took off 0 bases at V and 4 bases at J, with 10 bases between the two ends. The CDR3 contains 14 residues. The CDR3 here is CASSLDSPPETQYF. CDR3 sequence (DNA): TGCGCCAGCAGCTTGGACAGTCCCCCAGAGACCCAGTACTTC. Filled out from reference TRBV5-1 and TRBJ2-5, the complete variable domain reads KAGVTQTPRYLIKTRGQQVTLSCSPISGHRSVSWYQQTPGQGLQFLFEYFSETQRNKGNFPGRFSGRQFSNSRSEMNVSTLELGDSALYLCASSLDSPPETQYFGPGTRLLVL.

A remark on this clone: Distinct nucleotide sequences in the sample also encode this CDR3. The chain links TRBV30 to TRBJ2-5; D is unresolved. V was clipped by 5 bases and J by 0 bases, with 4 bases between them. Germline CDR1 reads GTSNPN; CDR2 reads SVGIG (reference sequence). The CDR3 has 11 residues. CDR3 sequence (DNA): TGTGCCTGGTCGGACCAAGAGACCCAGTACTTC. It encodes CAWSDQETQYF.

The chain couples TRBV29-1 to TRBJ1-1; D unresolved. Trimming removed 1 base from V and 3 bases from J, with 9 bases in between. The CDR3 is made up of 13 amino acids. Looked up from germline, CDR1 is SQVTM and CDR2 is ANQGSEA. CDR3 loop: CSVEGRYHTEAFF. The CDR3 bases are TGCAGCGTTGAAGGCAGATACCACACTGAAGCTTTCTTT.

The chain joins TRBV29-1 to TRBJ2-2; 8 bases map to TRBD1. This CDR3 has 13 amino acids. The trim removed 7 bases at V and 11 bases at J, leaving 12 bases unmatched. The germline V gene has CDR1 SQVTM and CDR2 ANQGSEA. CDR3 amino acids: CSGRGQVSQELFF. CDR3 nucleotides: TGCAGCGGACGGGGACAGGTCTCCCAAGAGCTGTTTTTT.

This sequence joins TRBV15 and TRBJ2-2; D may be TRBD2 (7 bases). The V end lost 3 bases, the J end lost 1 base, and 15 bases lay between the germline ends. The CDR3 contains 17 residues. Germline lookup yields CDR1 LNHNV and CDR2 YYDKDF (reference sequence). Here the CDR3 reads CATSSNREGGNTGELFF. CDR3 coding DNA: TGTGCCACCAGCAGCAACAGGGAGGGAGGGAACACCGGGGAGCTGTTTTTT. The full variable domain, its missing parts supplied by reference TRBV15 and TRBJ2-2, is DAMVIQNPRYQVTQFGKPVTLSCSQTLNHNVMYWYQQKSSQAPKLLFHYYDKDFNNEADTPDNFQSRRPNTSFCFLDIRSPGLGDTAMYLCATSSNREGGNTGELFFGEGSRLTVL.

The chain is built from TRBV30 and TRBJ1-6; D remains unclear. The CDR3 contains 18 residues. Trimming took off 0 bases at V and 1 base at J, with 16 bases between the two ends. CDR1 and CDR2 (germline): GTSNPN, SVGIG (reference sequence). Here the CDR3 reads CAWSVRPPHGSYNSPLHF. As DNA, the CDR3 is TGTGCCTGGAGTGTACGTCCCCCACATGGTTCCTATAATTCACCCCTCCACTTT.

This clone was seen only once. V and J are TRBV9 and TRBJ2-5, with 9 nucleotides matching TRBD2. With V trimmed by 4 bases and J by 2 bases, 9 bases remained unmatched. The CDR3 is 16 residues long. Germline CDR1 is SGDLS and CDR2 is YYNGEE. CDR3 sequence (DNA): TGTGCCAGCAGCCCCCAAGGGACTAGCTTACAAGAGACCCAGTACTTC. Translated: CASSPQGTSLQETQYF. Using reference TRBV9 and TRBJ2-5 for the parts outside the CDR3, the full variable domain is DSGVTQTPKHLITATGQRVTLRCSPRSGDLSVYWYQQSLDQGLQFLIQYYNGEERAKGNILERFSAQQFPDLHSELNLSSLELGDSALYFCASSPQGTSLQETQYFGPGTRLLVL.

The gene calls are TRBV6-6 and TRBJ1-5, with no clear D. The germline V gene encodes CDR1 MNHNY and CDR2 SVGAGI (reference sequence). Trimming shortened V by 4 bases and J by 2 bases, and 3 bases separated the two germline ends. This CDR3 has 12 amino acids. In DNA, the CDR3 is TGTGCCAGCAGTTCGGGCAATCAGCCCCAGCATTTT. Its protein is CASSSGNQPQHF.

The chain couples TRBV25-1 to TRBJ2-7; tentative D call: TRBD1 (5 bases). Trimming removed 5 bases from V and 4 bases from J, with 6 bases in between. Germline CDR1 is MGHDK and CDR2 is SYGVNS. The CDR3 contains 11 residues. CDR3 sequence: CASSRGYEQYF. CDR3 sequence (DNA): TGTGCCAGCAGTAGGGGTTACGAGCAGTACTTC.

The chain couples TRBV28 to TRBJ2-7; 13 nucleotides match TRBD2. CDR1 is MDHEN, CDR2 SYDVKM, per germline. J gave up 2 bases and V 10 bases, and 8 bases lay outside the gene matches. The CDR3 is 15 amino acids. The DNA of the CDR3 is TGTGCCATCTCCCGGACTAGCGGGAGTGCCTACGAGCAGTACTTC. Protein product: CAISRTSGSAYEQYF.

The V call is TRBV5-1, the J call TRBJ2-7, with no clear D. The CDR3 is made up of 17 amino acids. The germline V and J ends were trimmed by 2 bases and 0 bases, with 18 bases remaining between them. Germline loops: CDR1 SGHRS, CDR2 YFSETQ. CDR3 in amino acids: CASSFRAAITNSYEQYF. The CDR3 coding sequence is TGCGCCAGCAGCTTCCGGGCCGCAATTACCAACTCCTACGAGCAGTACTTC.

This clone has a handful of counts. The V call is TRBV2, the J call TRBJ2-1, with D perhaps matching TRBD1 (7 bases). Trimming took 6 bases from V and 6 from J, leaving 9 bases between them. This CDR3 comprises 12 residues. From germline, CDR1 is SNHLY and CDR2 FYNNEI. CDR3 in amino acids: CASREGANEQFF. The CDR3 nucleotides read TGTGCCAGCAGGGAGGGGGCCAATGAGCAGTTCTTC.

The chain employs TRBV29-1 and TRBJ1-1; D is possibly TRBD1 (5 bases). V was clipped by 0 bases and J by 1 base, with 18 bases between them. This CDR3 spans 17 amino acids. Germline V gives CDR1 SQVTM, CDR2 ANQGSEA. CDR3 residues: CSVEEVRATDWNTEAFF. The DNA for the CDR3 is TGCAGCGTTGAAGAGGTGCGGGCGACAGACTGGAACACTGAAGCTTTCTTT.

A word on this clone: Other DNA variants within this sample encode the same CDR3. The chain recombines TRBV9 with TRBJ2-6; perhaps TRBD1 as D (5 bases). V dropped 1 base and J dropped 2 bases, with 7 bases sitting between them. In germline, CDR1 is SGDLS, CDR2 YYNGEE. The CDR3 spans 15 residues. The DNA of the CDR3 is TGTGCCAGCAGCGTAACAGGTGCTGGGGCCAACGTCCTGACTTTC. Translated: CASSVTGAGANVLTF.

The J gene is TRBJ2-3, the V gene TRBV25-1; 10 bases are a match to TRBD2. V was clipped by 4 bases and J by 0 bases; unmatched bases: 4. Germline CDR1 is MGHDK and CDR2 is SYGVNS. The CDR3 totals 16 residues. CDR3 amino acids: CASSALAGGSTDTQYF. The DNA for the CDR3 is TGTGCCAGCAGTGCGTTAGCGGGAGGTAGCACAGATACGCAGTATTTT. Full variable domain (rest looked up from reference TRBV25-1 and TRBJ2-3): EADIYQTPRYLVIGTGKKITLECSQTMGHDKMYWYQQDPGMELHLIHYSYGVNSTEKGDLSSESTVSRIRTEHFPLTLESARPSHTSQYLCASSALAGGSTDTQYFGPGTRLTVL.

This clone was counted a few times. The V gene is TRBV7-9, the J gene TRBJ2-1, with D tentatively TRBD2 (6 bases). Germline values: CDR1 SEHNR, CDR2 FQNEAQ (reference sequence). The CDR3 length is 14 residues. Trimming pared 4 bases from V and 0 bases from J, leaving 7 bases between. CDR3 residues: CASSSTSSYNEQFF. Here the CDR3 DNA reads TGTGCCAGCAGCTCGACTAGCTCCTACAATGAGCAGTTCTTC. The full variable domain, its missing parts supplied by reference TRBV7-9 and TRBJ2-1, is DTGVSQNPRHKITKRGQNVTFRCDPISEHNRLYWYRQTLGQGPEFLTYFQNEAQLEKSRLLSDRFSAERPKGSFSTLEIQRTEQGDSAMYLCASSSTSSYNEQFFGPGTRLTVL.